A selection of T cell receptor beta chains follows, all from one sample in a study of shared clonotypes between healthy human individuals. Sequencing was performed with immunoSEQ multiplex PCR; in TCRdb, only in-frame clones are kept and a portion is missing. This sample has 600,000 to 750,000 clones, with roughly two thirds found just once. The sequencing input was memory CD4+ T cells sorted from blood. The receptors here all came from a woman aged 30 to 39 in good health. CDR3s include the opening cysteine and the closing phenylalanine or tryptophan. The order of the fields is D gene, J gene, V gene, CDR3 protein. D genes are given only for firm matches.

D gene: NA; J gene: TRBJ1-5; V gene: TRBV18; CDR3 protein: CASSPQGNQPQHF
D gene: NA; J gene: TRBJ2-3; V gene: TRBV5-1; CDR3 protein: CASSEGGTDTQYF
D gene: TRBD2; J gene: NA; V gene: TRBV10-1; CDR3 protein: CASGFSGTPYEQYF
D gene: NA; J gene: TRBJ2-2; V gene: TRBV7-9; CDR3 protein: CASSRQSGELFF
D gene: NA; J gene: TRBJ2-3; V gene: TRBV19; CDR3 protein: CASSIGGSSDTQYF
D gene: NA; J gene: TRBJ2-1; V gene: TRBV12-1; CDR3 protein: CASSFCGEVGWGLF
D gene: NA; J gene: TRBJ2-2; V gene: TRBV9; CDR3 protein: CASSVATGVPRTGELFF
D gene: NA; J gene: TRBJ1-2; V gene: TRBV28; CDR3 protein: CASSTRQTGYTF
D gene: TRBD1; J gene: TRBJ1-6; V gene: TRBV30; CDR3 protein: CAWQGESYNSPLHF
D gene: TRBD1; J gene: TRBJ2-5; V gene: TRBV5-1; CDR3 protein: CASSRGTGASRETQYF
D gene: NA; J gene: TRBJ2-1; V gene: TRBV5-1; CDR3 protein: CASSLSSGAYNEQFF
D gene: NA; J gene: TRBJ2-3; V gene: TRBV11-3; CDR3 protein: CASSLAGSAGDTQYF
D gene: NA; J gene: TRBJ2-1; V gene: TRBV5-1; CDR3 protein: CASSLVVRGIDNEQFF
D gene: NA; J gene: TRBJ1-2; V gene: TRBV20-1; CDR3 protein: CSAFRYGYTF
D gene: NA; J gene: TRBJ1-2; V gene: TRBV19; CDR3 protein: CASSPGSVYGYTF
D gene: NA; J gene: TRBJ1-3; V gene: TRBV9; CDR3 protein: CASSLGNTIYF
D gene: NA; J gene: TRBJ1-2; V gene: TRBV28; CDR3 protein: CASRAPLRGYTF
D gene: NA; J gene: TRBJ2-7; V gene: TRBV10-2; CDR3 protein: CASTIAPGDYEQYF
D gene: NA; J gene: TRBJ2-1; V gene: TRBV11-2; CDR3 protein: CASSPRQSGNEQFF
D gene: TRBD1; J gene: TRBJ1-4; V gene: TRBV4-1; CDR3 protein: CASSRTGTGGATNEKLFF
D gene: NA; J gene: TRBJ1-2; V gene: TRBV9; CDR3 protein: CASSPLSHSPGTRKVDYGYTF
D gene: NA; J gene: TRBJ1-1; V gene: TRBV6-1; CDR3 protein: CASSSGTWDTEAFF
D gene: NA; J gene: TRBJ2-3; V gene: TRBV28; CDR3 protein: CATTTASAASTDTQYF
D gene: TRBD2; J gene: TRBJ2-2; V gene: TRBV19; CDR3 protein: CASSMGPSGGIGELFF
D gene: NA; J gene: TRBJ2-5; V gene: TRBV11-2; CDR3 protein: CASSLVVGLLQETQYF
D gene: TRBD1; J gene: TRBJ1-5; V gene: TRBV10-3; CDR3 protein: CAIRQGEEQPQHF
D gene: NA; J gene: TRBJ2-1; V gene: TRBV19; CDR3 protein: CASTPAGTYNEQFF
D gene: TRBD2; J gene: TRBJ2-3; V gene: TRBV27; CDR3 protein: CASSLFVTSGSRDTQYF